Listed below are T cell receptor beta chains from one sample, sequenced in a study of neoadjuvant nivolumab and ipilimumab in lung cancer. Some clones are missing from TCRdb's copy, which holds only in-frame ones; the method was immunoSEQ multiplex PCR. The sample contains approximately 2,000 clones, 85% of which appear only once. The material sequenced was adjacent normal lung tissue, taken after neoadjuvant nivolumab, alone or with ipilimumab, at or shortly before surgery. The receptors originated from an adult with non-small cell lung cancer. The CDR3 runs from the conserved cysteine through the conserved F or W. D genes are given only for firm matches. Part of the rows lack a size; the others show once, few, many or a class for expanded clones.

. TRBJ2-7 . TRBV5-4 CASTPTLSSYEQYF TGTGCCAGCACCCCTACGCTGAGCTCCTACGAGCAGTACTTC
TRBD1 TRBJ2-3 few TRBV6-5 CASSYSETGGTDTQYF TGTGCCAGCAGTTACTCGGAGACAGGGGGCACAGATACGCAGTATTTT
TRBD2 TRBJ2-3 once TRBV29-1 CSVVSGRIGNTQYF TGCAGCGTTGTTAGCGGGAGGATAGGAAATACGCAGTATTTT
TRBD2 TRBJ2-2 . TRBV7-6 CASSFRTSGRSGELFF TGTGCCAGCAGCTTCCGGACTAGCGGGAGGTCCGGGGAGCTGTTTTTT
TRBD1 TRBJ1-2 . TRBV28 CASRTGGSFGYGYTF TGTGCCAGCAGGACAGGGGGCAGTTTCGGCTATGGCTACACCTTC
. TRBJ2-3 . TRBV30 CASLGWGSTDTQYF TGTGCCTCCCTGGGTTGGGGAAGCACAGATACGCAGTATTTT
. TRBJ1-2 . TRBV4-1 CASGYGYTF TGCGCCAGCGGCTATGGCTACACCTTC
. TRBJ2-3 . TRBV23-1 CASRHRPIRLRVTDTQYF TGCGCCAGCAGACACCGGCCGATTCGGCTGCGTGTCACAGATACGCAGTATTTT
TRBD2 TRBJ2-1 . TRBV7-9 CASSPRTSGEEQFF TGTGCCAGCAGCCCCAGGACTAGCGGGGAAGAGCAGTTCTTC
. TRBJ2-1 . TRBV2 CASSELGSLDYNEQFF TGTGCCAGCAGTGAATTGGGGAGCCTTGACTACAATGAGCAGTTCTTC
. TRBJ1-5 . TRBV6-5 CASSIMGNQPQHF TGTGCCAGCAGCATAATGGGGAATCAGCCCCAGCATTTT
. TRBJ2-1 . TRBV7-2 CASSLEAWGEQFF TGTGCCAGCAGCTTAGAAGCGTGGGGTGAGCAGTTCTTC
. TRBJ2-7 . TRBV6-5 CASSNGLSGYEQYF TGTGCCAGCAGCAACGGACTGAGTGGCTACGAGCAGTACTTC
. TRBJ2-5 once TRBV7-2 CASSWGLQETQYF TGTGCCAGCAGCTGGGGACTGCAAGAGACCCAGTACTTC
TRBD2 TRBJ2-3 . TRBV4-3 CASSQGIAGSSTDTQYF TGCGCCAGCAGCCAAGGAATAGCGGGCTCTAGCACAGATACGCAGTATTTT
. TRBJ1-2 . TRBV6-1 CASSEPGASAYGYTF TGTGCCAGCAGTGAGCCAGGGGCCTCAGCCTATGGCTACACCTTC
TRBD1 TRBJ2-7 . TRBV2 CASSLTGTGSREQYF TGTGCCAGCTCCTTGACCGGGACAGGGTCCCGCGAGCAGTACTTC
. TRBJ2-3 . TRBV14 CASSQGDTQYF TGTGCCAGCAGCCAAGGGGATACGCAGTATTTT
. TRBJ2-3 . TRBV5-6 CASSRRGTLVTDTQYF TGTGCCAGCAGCCGGCGAGGCACCTTAGTTACAGATACGCAGTATTTT
. TRBJ1-4 . TRBV27 CASSLWATNEKLFF TGTGCCAGCAGTTTGTGGGCTACTAATGAAAAACTGTTTTTT
. TRBJ1-5 . TRBV30 CAWSITGTKYQPQHF TGTGCCTGGAGTATCACCGGGACAAAATATCAGCCCCAGCATTTT
. TRBJ2-1 . TRBV10-1 CASNQDIHNEQFF TGCGCCAGCAACCAGGACATTCACAATGAGCAGTTCTTC
. TRBJ2-1 . TRBV6-4 CASSDSEAGEQFF TGTGCCAGCAGTGATTCAGAGGCAGGTGAGCAGTTCTTC
TRBD2 TRBJ2-3 . TRBV7-3 CASSLSSGSTDTQYF TGTGCCAGCAGCCTCTCTAGCGGTAGCACAGATACGCAGTATTTT
TRBD2 TRBJ2-1 . TRBV7-9 CASSLAFLAGGNEQFF TGTGCCAGCAGCTTAGCATTTCTAGCGGGAGGCAATGAGCAGTTCTTC
TRBD2 TRBJ2-2 . TRBV29-1 CSVRGTSGRTGELFF TGCAGCGTTCGCGGGACTAGCGGGCGCACCGGGGAGCTGTTTTTT
. TRBJ1-1 . TRBV19 CASSIGRGTEAFF TGTGCCAGTAGTATCGGGAGGGGCACTGAAGCTTTCTTT
. TRBJ2-5 . TRBV9 CASSSQDGQETQYF TGTGCCAGCAGCTCACAGGACGGGCAAGAGACCCAGTACTTC
. TRBJ2-3 . TRBV5-5 CASSLAASARDTQYF TGTGCCAGCAGCTTGGCGGCTAGTGCTAGAGATACGCAGTATTTT
. TRBJ1-3 . TRBV4-3 CASSQEGPPAGNTIYF TGCGCCAGCAGCCAAGAGGGCCCCCCGGCCGGAAACACCATATATTTT
. TRBJ2-1 . TRBV7-9 CASSRLTGIYNEQFF TGTGCCAGCAGCCGCTTGACGGGGATCTACAATGAGCAGTTCTTC
. TRBJ1-2 . TRBV7-2 CASSSGSGLIHGYTF TGTGCCAGCAGCTCCGGGTCAGGGTTAATCCATGGCTACACCTTC
TRBD1 TRBJ1-5 . TRBV15 CATSRDRDSQHF TGTGCCACCAGCAGAGATAGGGACAGCCAGCATTTT
TRBD1 TRBJ1-5 . TRBV28 CASSPGPRTGDQPQHF TGTGCCAGCAGTCCCGGACCGAGAACAGGGGATCAGCCCCAGCATTTT
. TRBJ2-1 . TRBV9 CASSNRGVNEQFF TGTGCCAGCAGCAACAGAGGGGTTAATGAGCAGTTCTTC
. TRBJ1-1 . TRBV27 CASSLGQLMNTEAFF TGTGCCAGCAGTTTAGGTCAGCTCATGAACACTGAAGCTTTCTTT
. TRBJ1-2 . TRBV5-1 CASSLQGVRAYGYTF TGCGCCAGCAGCTTGCAAGGGGTCCGGGCCTATGGCTACACCTTC
. TRBJ2-1 . TRBV5-6 CASSLADTSDYNEQFF TGTGCCAGCAGCTTGGCCGACACGTCAGACTACAATGAGCAGTTCTTC
TRBD1 TRBJ1-2 . TRBV10-3 CAIRETGAYGYTF TGTGCCATCAGGGAAACAGGGGCCTATGGCTACACCTTC
. TRBJ2-3 . TRBV18 CASSPQGSEWSTDTQYF TGTGCCAGCTCCCCACAGGGTTCCGAGTGGAGCACAGATACGCAGTATTTT
TRBD2 TRBJ2-3 few TRBV18 CASSEGLAGDTQYF TGTGCCAGCTCGGAGGGACTAGCGGGAGATACGCAGTATTTT
. TRBJ2-7 . TRBV19 CASSIGWDSYEQYF TGTGCCAGTAGTATTGGGTGGGATTCCTACGAGCAGTACTTC
. TRBJ2-1 . TRBV7-2 CASSTPYDYSGQFF TGTGCCAGCAGCACACCGTATGACTACTCCGGGCAGTTCTTC
TRBD2 TRBJ2-1 . TRBV7-3 CASSLIRSSGTEQFF TGTGCCAGCAGCTTAATTAGGTCTAGCGGGACAGAGCAGTTCTTC